These 31 T cell receptor beta chains originate from one sample sequenced in a study of regulatory T cells in long-lasting Graves disease (dated by TCRdb to about 2021). Receptor libraries were prepared by multiplex PCR. The data were produced on an Illumina HiSeq 4000. To build TCR beta libraries, CDR3 regions were amplified by Arm-PCR using iRepertoire HTBI primers. The public reads were reanalyzed by TCRdb: fastp trimming at Q25, MiXCR alignment, in-frame beta chains only. Each entry merges the rows of one CDR3 protein and shows their most common DNA and genes. The sample table holds around 330,000 distinct CDR3 sequences, of which about a sixth were seen once. The ten top clones hold 35% to 45% of the sample. Taken with the paper, the label for time point translates to: newly diagnosed GD, antithyroid drugs for less than 3 months. For both TCR sequencing and RNA sequencing, RNA was extracted from PBMCs using TRIzol.

Sequenced here: peripheral blood mononuclear cells (PBMCs), sampled at new diagnosis, from a patient treated with antithyroid drugs. These receptors all come from a female donor with Graves disease.

Comment on this clonotype: Germline and junction disagree at one end, which may indicate a read error. The gene calls are TRBV3-1 and TRBJ1-2; 7 nucleotides align to TRBD1. Germline V gene lookup returns CDR1 LGHDT and CDR2 YNNKEL (reference sequence). The CDR3 is made up of 13 amino acids. DNA for the CDR3: TGTGCCGGCAGCCAAGAAGGGGGCGCTGGCTACACCTTC. Amino acid sequence: CAGSQEGGAGYTF.

This clonotype has ten or more counts. The rearrangement uses TRBV11-3 and TRBJ1-2; no clear D. The length of the CDR3 is 12 residues. Germline V gene sequence: CDR1 SGHNT, CDR2 YENEEA. Trimming cost V 5 bases and J 1 base, with 5 bases left between them. In DNA form, the CDR3 reads TGTGCCAGCAGCGACAATAACTATGGCTACACCTTC. Encoded protein: CASSDNNYGYTF.

This clonotype was recorded at least ten times. The J gene is TRBJ1-2, the V gene TRBV2; D is unclear. Trimming cost V 3 bases and J 2 bases, with 13 bases left between them. CDR1 is SNHLY, CDR2 FYNNEI, per germline. The CDR3 runs to 15 residues. The CDR3 nucleotides read TGTGCCAGCAGTGACCCAGCCCCATTCAACTATGGCTACACCTTC. Encoded protein: CASSDPAPFNYGYTF.

This clonotype was seen many times. The V and J genes are TRBV2 and TRBJ1-1, with no clear D. Germline V gives CDR1 SNHLY, CDR2 FYNNEI. Trimming left V 3 bases short and J 8 bases short, with 16 bases between. The CDR3 runs 14 residues. The DNA of the CDR3 is TGTGCCAGCAGTGATCGAGTCGGCGGCGCCGAAGCTTTCTTT. Translating gives CASSDRVGGAEAFF.

This clonotype occurred many times. The rearrangement uses TRBV24-1 and TRBJ2-1; unclear D gene. CDR1 is KGHDR and CDR2 is SFDVKD in the germline V gene. The V end lost 1 base, the J end lost 7 bases, and 10 bases lay between the germline ends. The CDR3 is 14 residues long. The CDR3 DNA follows: TGTGCCACCAGTGATTTTTTCCGAGGAAATGAGCAGTTCTTC. Its translation is CATSDFFRGNEQFF.

This clonotype appeared many times. The gene calls are TRBV24-1 and TRBJ2-1; 10 bases match TRBD2. J lost 12 bases, V lost 1 base, and 8 bases had no gene match. Germline-derived CDR1 and CDR2 are KGHDR and SFDVKD. This CDR3 is 15 amino acids long. Here the CDR3 DNA reads TGTGCCACCAGTGATTTAGGGCTAGCGGGAGTGGGGCAGTTCTTC. Its translation: CATSDLGLAGVGQFF.

In this sample, this clonotype turned up many times. This chain uses TRBV27 with TRBJ2-5; D is undetermined. Germline loops: CDR1 MNHEY, CDR2 SMNVEV (reference sequence). V was pared by 6 bases and J by 5 bases, with 13 bases between. This CDR3 is 13 amino acids long. CDR3 nucleotides: TGTGCCAGCAGCACCACTTCGGGTGAGACCCAGTACTTC. Its protein product is CASSTTSGETQYF.

This clonotype has at least ten counts. The gene calls are TRBV30 and TRBJ1-5; possible D gene TRBD1, 5 bases. V lost 1 base and J 5 bases, leaving 9 bases between the germline ends. The length of the CDR3 is 13 residues. Germline CDR1 is GTSNPN and CDR2 is SVGIG (reference sequence). Here the CDR3 reads CAWSEGGDQPQHF. The CDR3 DNA reads as TGTGCCTGGAGTGAAGGAGGGGATCAGCCCCAGCATTTT.

The CDR3 DNA follows: TGTGCCATCAGTGAGGCGAAGGGCGGGAGAGGGGAGACCCAGTACTTC. Translating gives CAISEAKGGRGETQYF. J is TRBJ2-5 and V is TRBV10-3, with 7 bases fitting TRBD2. Germline assignment: CDR1 ENHRY and CDR2 SYGVKD. The CDR3 has 16 residues. The junction had 11 bases not matched to a gene; V was cut back by 2 bases and J by 5 bases.

This clonotype was recorded many times. This chain links TRBV12-3 or TRBV12-4 with TRBJ1-6, with D perhaps TRBD1 (5 bases). V dropped 6 bases and J dropped 0 bases, with 12 bases sitting between them. The CDR3 has 16 amino acids. CDR3 bases: TGTGCCAGCAGCCCGGGACCGAGCTCCTATAATTCACCCCTCCACTTT. This gives the protein CASSPGPSSYNSPLHF.

The chain couples TRBV2 to TRBJ1-1; no reliable D call. CDR3 length: 14 amino acids. Germline CDR1 SNHLY, CDR2 FYNNEI. Trimming pared 11 bases from V and 0 bases from J, leaving 16 bases between. CDR3 loop: CAAYMELMNTEAFF. The CDR3 bases are TGTGCCGCTTATATGGAGTTAATGAACACTGAAGCTTTCTTT.

A word on this clonotype: This may be a read error, as it is one base from a much larger clone. The rearrangement joins TRBV27 to TRBJ2-2, with 8 bases that match TRBD2. CDR1 is MNHEY, CDR2 SMNVEV, per germline (reference sequence). The CDR3 runs to 16 residues. The CDR3 DNA is TGTGGCAGCATCACGGGGGGGACTTCGAACACCGGGAAGCTGTTTTTT. It specifies CGSITGGTSNTGKLFF.

This clonotype appeared many times. V is TRBV28 and J is TRBJ2-7; 9 bases line up with TRBD1. This CDR3 is 17 amino acids long. With V trimmed by 3 bases and J by 1 base, 10 bases remained unmatched. Germline CDR1 is MDHEN and CDR2 is SYDVKM. The CDR3, as DNA: TGTGCCAGCAGTTTTTCCCCTATCGGGACAGGGTCCTACGAGCAGTACTTC. It codes for CASSFSPIGTGSYEQYF.

This clonotype has a handful of counts. V gene TRBV20-1 combines with J gene TRBJ1-1; D remains ambiguous. V was pared by 0 bases and J by 1 base, with 9 bases between. The V gene's germline CDR1 is DFQATT and CDR2 SNEGSKA (reference sequence). The length of the CDR3 is 14 residues. The DNA of the CDR3 is TGCAGTGCTAGAGACGCCCACCGGAACACTGAAGCTTTCTTT. The encoded protein is CSARDAHRNTEAFF.

This clonotype appeared a few times. The V and J genes are TRBV5-1 and TRBJ2-1; possible D gene TRBD1, 5 bases. Matching the DNA end better, TRBJ2-5 makes the J call doubtful. The CDR3 consists of 12 residues. Germline V CDR1 and CDR2: SGHRS, YFSETQ. CDR3 residues: CASLREWETQYF. The CDR3 bases are TGCGCCAGCCTCAGGGAATGGGAGACCCAGTACTTC.

This clonotype was seen repeatedly, ten times or more. The chain joins TRBV6-1 to TRBJ1-6, with D unresolved. From germline, CDR1 is MNHNS and CDR2 SASEGT. This CDR3 region has 15 residues. The V and J ends lost 3 bases and 9 bases respectively, with 15 bases between them. CDR3 in DNA: TGTGCCAGCAGTGATCGTCTGGTAGAGGGTTCACCCCTCCACTTT. This codes for CASSDRLVEGSPLHF.

This clonotype was seen only a few times. At one of its ends the junction is not consistent with the germline gene, which may arise from a read error. The chain carries TRBV19 and TRBJ2-3, with D tentatively TRBD1 (5 bases). The CDR3 has 14 amino acids. The germline CDR1 and CDR2 sequences are LNHDA and SQIVND (reference sequence). CDR3 region: CTSNDQGSRDTQYF. The CDR3 region has the DNA TGTACCAGTAACGACCAGGGCAGTAGAGATACGCAGTATTTT.

Ten or more counts support this clonotype. The chain uses TRBV5-1 and TRBJ2-7, with D maybe TRBD2 (6 bases). In germline, CDR1 is SGHRS, CDR2 YFSETQ. The V gene lost 0 bases and the J gene lost 6 bases, with 16 bases spanning the gap. The CDR3 length is 15 residues. CDR3 sequence reads: CASSLGPDSGGEQYF. CDR3 nucleotides: TGCGCCAGCAGCTTGGGGCCCGACTCCGGGGGCGAGCAGTACTTC. Full variable domain (rest looked up from reference TRBV5-1 and TRBJ2-7): KAGVTQTPRYLIKTRGQQVTLSCSPISGHRSVSWYQQTPGQGLQFLFEYFSETQRNKGNFPGRFSGRQFSNSRSEMNVSTLELGDSALYLCASSLGPDSGGEQYFGPGTRLTVT.

At least ten counts were recorded for this clonotype. V usage is TRBV3-1 and J usage is TRBJ1-2; 7 nucleotides agree with TRBD1. The CDR3 sequence is 14 residues long. Germline loops: CDR1 LGHDT, CDR2 YNNKEL (reference sequence). V shed 2 bases, J shed 6 bases, and the junction held 6 bases outside the gene matches. The CDR3 spells CASSQPTGLHGYTF. Written as DNA, the CDR3 is TGTGCCAGCAGCCAACCGACAGGGTTGCATGGCTACACCTTC.

The table lists this clonotype with many counts. This chain joins TRBV15 and TRBJ1-4; no clear D. Germline V gives CDR1 LNHNV, CDR2 YYDKDF (reference sequence). The CDR3 has 13 amino acids. Between the trimmed V and J ends, which lost 8 bases and 8 bases, there was a span of 15 bases. CDR3 nucleotides: TGTGCCACCTCGGCGGGGATTGGCGAAAAACTGTTTTTT. Protein product: CATSAGIGEKLFF.

J is TRBJ2-5 and V is TRBV6-1, with 11 positions matching TRBD2. The germline V gene has CDR1 MNHNS and CDR2 SASEGT. The V and J ends lost 5 bases and 5 bases, in that order; junction bases with no gene match: 13. The CDR3 sequence is 17 residues long. The CDR3 DNA sequence: TGTGCCAGCAGTCTGACTAGCGGGAAAAGGCCCAATGAGACCCAGTACTTC. This sequence encodes CASSLTSGKRPNETQYF.

This chain uses TRBV6-1 with TRBJ2-7; possibly TRBD2 for D (7 bases). This CDR3 contains 14 residues. CDR1 and CDR2 (germline): MNHNS, SASEGT. V lost 6 bases to trimming and J lost 5 bases, with 17 bases between them. The CDR3 is CASSYWGGRDEQYF. The CDR3, as DNA: TGTGCCAGCAGCTACTGGGGGGGGCGGGACGAGCAGTACTTC.

This clonotype came up many times. This chain joins TRBV27 and TRBJ2-1; the match to TRBD2 covers 8 bases. The CDR3 contains 15 residues. With V trimmed by 1 base and J by 7 bases, 6 bases remained unmatched. CDR1 is MNHEY and CDR2 is SMNVEV in the germline V gene (reference sequence). As DNA, the CDR3 is TGTGCCAGCAGTTTATTTCGGGGGGGCAGGAATGAGCAGTTCTTC. Amino acid sequence: CASSLFRGGRNEQFF.

This clonotype was counted ten times or more. The V and J genes are TRBV5-1 and TRBJ2-1, with D perhaps TRBD2 (7 bases). Deletions cut 4 bases from V and 5 bases from J, with 16 bases between. The CDR3 covers 15 residues. Germline V gene data show CDR1 as SGHRS and CDR2 as YFSETQ. The CDR3 nucleotides read TGCGCCAGCAGCCCCCATGGGGGGGCGAACAATGAGCAGTTCTTC. Its translation: CASSPHGGANNEQFF.

This clonotype was observed at least ten times. J is TRBJ2-3 and V is TRBV28, with a possible D match to TRBD2 (7 bases). CDR1 MDHEN and CDR2 SYDVKM come from the germline V gene. V lost 5 bases to trimming and J lost 1 base, with 13 bases between them. CDR3 size: 15 residues. CDR3 residues: CASSKRDIGTDTQYF. The CDR3, as DNA: TGTGCCAGCAGTAAGCGGGACATTGGCACAGATACGCAGTATTTT.

This clonotype appeared many times. The CDR3 region has the DNA TGTGCCAGTAACCCGGGACAGGGCCACTATGGCTACACCTTC. As protein: CASNPGQGHYGYTF. The chain links TRBV19 to TRBJ1-2; TRBD1 matches 9 bases. CDR3 length equals 14 residues. The V gene's germline CDR1 is LNHDA and CDR2 SQIVND (reference sequence). V was clipped by 7 bases and J by 3 bases; unmatched bases: 6.

The CDR3 nucleotides read TGTGCCAGCAATTTGGCCGGGACTAGTGGTTACGAGCAGTACTTC. It translates to CASNLAGTSGYEQYF. The chain uses TRBV6-2 or TRBV6-3 and TRBJ2-7; 8 bases are a match to TRBD2. The CDR3 runs to 15 residues. Germline CDR1 is MNHEY and CDR2 is SVGEGT. J gave up 4 bases and V 7 bases, and 12 bases lay outside the gene matches.

This clonotype was counted ten times or more. The gene calls are TRBV7-8 and TRBJ1-1; D call uncertain. There are 13 residues in the CDR3. The germline gives CDR1 SGHVS, CDR2 FQNEAQ. The ends were cut back, 1 base at V and 10 bases at J, with 13 bases in the middle. The CDR3 bases are TGTGCCAGCAGCTTAGACACATCGAAGCTAGCTTTCTTT. Protein: CASSLDTSKLAFF.

This clonotype was seen repeatedly, ten times or more. The rearrangement uses TRBV15 and TRBJ2-5; D unclear. Germline CDR1 is LNHNV and CDR2 is YYDKDF (reference sequence). Trimming stripped 4 bases from V and 1 base from J, with 10 bases between. The CDR3 length is 14 residues. The CDR3 loop is CATSKLSPQETQYF. The DNA for the CDR3 is TGTGCCACCAGCAAACTGAGTCCCCAAGAGACCCAGTACTTC. The whole variable domain, filled in from reference TRBV15 and TRBJ2-5, reads DAMVIQNPRYQVTQFGKPVTLSCSQTLNHNVMYWYQQKSSQAPKLLFHYYDKDFNNEADTPDNFQSRRPNTSFCFLDIRSPGLGDTAMYLCATSKLSPQETQYFGPGTRLLVL.

This clonotype occurred many times. The chain has TRBV27 and TRBJ2-3; no clear D gene. The germline V gene has CDR1 MNHEY and CDR2 SMNVEV (reference sequence). V lost 4 bases, J lost 1 base, and 9 bases lay in between. The CDR3 loop spans 14 amino acids. CDR3 sequence (DNA): TGTGCCAGCAGTTCCCCGTCCCGCACAGATACGCAGTATTTT. It codes for CASSSPSRTDTQYF.

The chain couples TRBV20-1 to TRBJ1-5; D is uncertain. The CDR3 runs 12 residues. Germline-derived CDR1 and CDR2 are DFQATT and SNEGSKA (reference sequence). Between the trimmed V and J ends, which lost 1 base and 9 bases, there was a span of 10 bases. The CDR3 DNA reads TGCAGTGCTAGAGGCCCGGAGATGCCCCAGCATTTT. Translating gives CSARGPEMPQHF.